The 8 T cell receptor beta chains in this list originate from one sample, sequenced in a study of identical twins. In TCRdb, the 5' RACE reads were re-called with MiXCR into one record per CDR3 protein. The sample carries a few hundred thousand distinct CDR3 sequences, 9% to 10% recorded once. The data also belong to a second study, concerning yellow fever vaccine responses in identical twins.

The sample taken for sequencing was PBMCs. The receptors stem from a woman under 30 in good health.

This clonotype was seen at least ten times. This sequence joins TRBV29-1 and TRBJ2-3; 7 nucleotides line up with TRBD2. The V gene's germline CDR1 is SQVTM and CDR2 ANQGSEA. Losses at the gene ends were 6 bases for V and 6 bases for J; bases not matched to a gene: 3. This CDR3 has 11 residues. CDR3 region: CSVGGMDTQYF. CDR3 nucleotide sequence: TGCAGCGTCGGGGGGATGGATACGCAGTATTTT.

Only a few counts were recorded for this clonotype. The chain joins TRBV5-1 to TRBJ2-6; 8 bases align to TRBD1. The CDR3 is 18 amino acids. Trimming cost V 0 bases and J 0 bases; bases outside gene matches: 5. The germline V gene has CDR1 SGHRS and CDR2 YFSETQ. DNA of the CDR3: TGCGCCAGCAGCTTGGATGCCAGGGGGCTCTCTGGGGCCAACGTCCTGACTTTC. Translating it yields CASSLDARGLSGANVLTF.

In regard to this clonotype: This could be a read error, since a much larger clone is one nucleotide away. The rearrangement links TRBV5-1 to TRBJ1-1, with D maybe TRBD1 (5 bases). V was trimmed by 0 bases and J by 1 base, leaving 7 bases between them. This CDR3 contains 14 residues. CDR1 is SGHRS and CDR2 is YFSETQ in the germline V gene. CDR3 bases: TGCGCCAGCAGCTTGGACGGGGGGAACACTGAAGCTTTCTTT. It translates to CASSLDGGNTEAFF.

This clonotype has at least ten counts. The chain couples TRBV20-1 to TRBJ2-7; D not resolved. The V gene's germline CDR1 is DFQATT and CDR2 SNEGSKA (reference sequence). Trimming took 0 bases from V and 2 from J, leaving 5 bases between them. This CDR3 contains 12 residues. The CDR3 region is CSARDRAYEQYF. The CDR3 region has the DNA TGCAGTGCTAGAGATAGAGCCTACGAGCAGTACTTC.

The table lists this clonotype with many counts. The chain combines TRBV5-1 with TRBJ2-7; no firm D call. V lost 4 bases to trimming and J lost 2 bases, with 13 bases between them. Germline values: CDR1 SGHRS, CDR2 YFSETQ. This CDR3 region has 14 residues. This CDR3 reads CASSRKEGPYEQYF. DNA of the CDR3: TGCGCCAGCAGCCGGAAGGAAGGACCCTACGAGCAGTACTTC. The variable domain in full, completed from reference TRBV5-1 and TRBJ2-7, reads KAGVTQTPRYLIKTRGQQVTLSCSPISGHRSVSWYQQTPGQGLQFLFEYFSETQRNKGNFPGRFSGRQFSNSRSEMNVSTLELGDSALYLCASSRKEGPYEQYFGPGTRLTVT.

There are a few counts of this clonotype. The rearrangement links TRBV20-1 to TRBJ1-6; D unclear. V dropped 0 bases and J dropped 7 bases, with 7 bases sitting between them. The CDR3 runs 13 residues. In germline, CDR1 is DFQATT, CDR2 SNEGSKA (reference sequence). CDR3 sequence reads: CSARDNANSPLHF. CDR3 nucleotides: TGCAGTGCTAGAGATAACGCCAATTCACCCCTCCACTTT.

This clonotype came up a few times. The chain links TRBV5-5 to TRBJ2-5, with TRBD2 matching over 8 bases. In germline, CDR1 is SGHKS, CDR2 YYEKEE (reference sequence). The CDR3 runs 15 residues. The V and J ends lost 0 bases and 5 bases, in that order; junction bases with no gene match: 6. CDR3 DNA sequence: TGTGCCAGCAGCTTGGCGGGACTAGGAGGCGAGACCCAGTACTTC. It translates to CASSLAGLGGETQYF.

This clonotype was counted a few times. This chain uses TRBV10-2 with TRBJ2-1, with D hard to call. Germline CDR1 is WSHSY and CDR2 is SAAADI. The germline V and J ends were trimmed by 0 bases and 10 bases, with 13 bases remaining between them. The CDR3 runs to 14 residues. The CDR3 sequence: CASSESGGFTEQFF. The CDR3 nucleotides are TGCGCCAGCAGTGAGTCTGGTGGCTTTACCGAGCAGTTCTTC.